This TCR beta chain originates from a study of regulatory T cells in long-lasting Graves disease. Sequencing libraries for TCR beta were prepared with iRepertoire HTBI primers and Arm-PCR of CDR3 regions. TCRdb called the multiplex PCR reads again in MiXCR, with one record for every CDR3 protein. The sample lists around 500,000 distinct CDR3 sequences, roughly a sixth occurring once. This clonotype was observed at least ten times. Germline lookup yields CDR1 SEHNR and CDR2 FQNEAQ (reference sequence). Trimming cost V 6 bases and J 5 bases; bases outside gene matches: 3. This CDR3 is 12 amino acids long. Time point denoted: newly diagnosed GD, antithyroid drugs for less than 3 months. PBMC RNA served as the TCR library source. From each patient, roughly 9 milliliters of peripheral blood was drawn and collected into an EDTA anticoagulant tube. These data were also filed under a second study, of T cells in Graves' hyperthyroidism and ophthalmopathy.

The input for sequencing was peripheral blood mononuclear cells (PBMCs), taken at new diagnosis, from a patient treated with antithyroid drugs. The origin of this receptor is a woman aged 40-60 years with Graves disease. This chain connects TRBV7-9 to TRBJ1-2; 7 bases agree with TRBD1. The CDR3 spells CASSAQGYGYTF. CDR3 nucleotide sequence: TGTGCCAGCAGTGCACAGGGGTATGGCTACACCTTC.